The 18 T cell receptor beta chains below come from one sample, sequenced in a study of Ad26.COV2.S vaccination and SARS-CoV-2 variants. Regarding treatment: over 15 received Ad26.COV2.S at low or high dose, single or two shots; about 5 received placebo; per-sample allocation not given. Sampling was performed 63 days after the first vaccine or placebo injection. Data came from immunoSEQ multiplex PCR; TCRdb stores just in-frame clones and leaves some out. Of about 480,000 clones in the sample, around nine tenths were seen once. This sample comprised peripheral blood, obtained in a trial of Ad26.COV2.S vaccine versus placebo. The origin of the receptors is a person between 18 and 60 years old who received the Ad26.COV2.S COVID-19 vaccine or a placebo.

The V and J genes are TRBV11-2 and TRBJ2-1; tentative D call: TRBD2 (5 bases). The CDR3 covers 16 residues. Trimming left V 5 bases short and J 7 bases short, with 21 bases between. The germline V gene has CDR1 SGHAT and CDR2 FQNNGV. The CDR3 DNA is TGTGCCAGCAGCCTCACTAGGACCCTACTGGGGAATGAGCAGTTCTTC. Translation: CASSLTRTLLGNEQFF.

The chain links TRBV3-1 (or the pseudogene TRBV3-2) to TRBJ2-1; D is unresolved. V was shortened by 3 bases and J by 0 bases, with 9 bases between the two germline ends. Germline V gene lookup returns CDR1 LGHDT and CDR2 YNNKEL (reference sequence). This CDR3 has 15 residues. CDR3 protein: CASSQNPSSYNEQFF. Here the CDR3 DNA reads TGTGCCAGCAGCCAGAATCCGAGCTCCTACAATGAGCAGTTCTTC.

The V gene is TRBV5-4, the J gene TRBJ2-7; 14 nucleotides agree with TRBD2. V was pared by 6 bases and J by 2 bases, with 10 bases of the junction left unmatched. From germline, CDR1 is SGHNT and CDR2 YYREEE (reference sequence). This CDR3 comprises 17 residues. CDR3: CASTPGLAGAKTYEQYF. DNA for the CDR3: TGTGCCAGCACCCCGGGACTAGCGGGAGCAAAAACCTACGAGCAGTACTTC.

This chain uses TRBV20-1 with TRBJ1-2, with D possibly TRBD1 on 6 matching bases. This CDR3 spans 13 amino acids. Germline loops: CDR1 DFQATT, CDR2 SNEGSKA (reference sequence). Trimming cost V 3 bases and J 4 bases, with 12 bases left between them. The CDR3 loop is CSASNEGGYGYTF. The CDR3 DNA sequence: TGCAGTGCTAGTAACGAGGGGGGCTATGGCTACACCTTC.

The rearrangement links TRBV6-6 to TRBJ2-1, with a tentative D call TRBD2 (5 bases). The V end lost 7 bases, the J end lost 5 bases, and 12 bases lay between the germline ends. The germline V gene encodes CDR1 MNHNY and CDR2 SVGAGI (reference sequence). The CDR3 totals 13 residues. As DNA, the CDR3 is TGTGCCAGCAAGGGAGCGTTGGACAATGAGCAGTTCTTC. Protein product: CASKGALDNEQFF.

The chain couples TRBV7-3 to TRBJ1-6, with 7 bases matching TRBD1. Losses at the gene ends were 2 bases for V and 5 bases for J; bases not matched to a gene: 3. The CDR3 covers 15 residues. Germline V gene lookup returns CDR1 SGHTA and CDR2 FQGTGA. For the CDR3, the DNA is TGTGCCAGCAGCTTAGAGGGACAGAATAATTCACCCCTCCACTTT. It specifies CASSLEGQNNSPLHF. Full variable domain (missing parts from reference TRBV7-3 and TRBJ1-6): GAGVSQTPSNKVTEKGKYVELRCDPISGHTALYWYRQSLGQGPEFLIYFQGTGAADDSGLPNDRFFAVRPEGSVSTLKIQRTERGDSAVYLCASSLEGQNNSPLHFGNGTRLTVT.

The chain links TRBV5-4 to TRBJ1-2, with TRBD1 matching 7 bases. Germline V gene lookup returns CDR1 SGHNT and CDR2 YYREEE (reference sequence). The CDR3 is made up of 13 amino acids. The V segment lost 5 bases and the J segment 8 bases; nucleotides outside the gene matches: 9. CDR3 amino acids: CASRPDRVRGYTF. In nucleotides, the CDR3 is TGTGCCAGCAGACCCGACAGGGTGAGAGGCTACACCTTC.

This clone occurred once. V usage is TRBV27 and J usage is TRBJ2-7, with D perhaps matching TRBD1 (5 bases). CDR3 size: 16 residues. Trimming shortened V by 3 bases and J by 6 bases, and 21 bases separated the two germline ends. CDR1 and CDR2 from the germline V gene are MNHEY and SMNVEV (reference sequence). CDR3 DNA sequence: TGTGCCAGCAGTTTTACCCAGGGCCGAACCCTGGGCGAGCAGTACTTC. Translating it yields CASSFTQGRTLGEQYF.

The rearrangement links TRBV3-1 (or the pseudogene TRBV3-2) to TRBJ1-1; D gene unclear. The CDR3 extends over 14 amino acids. The V gene lost 3 bases and the J gene lost 1 base, with 9 bases spanning the gap. CDR1 and CDR2 from the germline V gene are LGHDT and YNNKEL (reference sequence). DNA of the CDR3: TGTGCCAGCAGCCACTCAGGTACGAACACTGAAGCTTTCTTT. This translates into CASSHSGTNTEAFF.

The rearrangement joins TRBV13 to TRBJ2-1; D might be TRBD1 or TRBD2, each matching 6 bases. V lost 6 bases, J lost 9 bases, and 12 bases lay in between. CDR1 is PRHDT, CDR2 FYEKMQ, per germline (reference sequence). The CDR3 covers 12 residues. The CDR3 nucleotides read TGTGCCAGCAGGGAACAGGGAGGTGAGCAGTTCTTC. This sequence encodes CASREQGGEQFF.

This clone was observed a single time. The chain has TRBV28 and TRBJ1-3; D remains unclear. The CDR3 totals 15 residues. With 5 bases removed from V and 1 base from J, the gap between germline ends came to 12 bases. From germline, CDR1 is MDHEN and CDR2 SYDVKM. The CDR3 region is CASSGLTVSGNTIYF. The CDR3 region has the DNA TGTGCCAGCAGTGGGCTCACGGTATCTGGAAACACCATATATTTT.

CDR3 in amino acids: CASSPGTQGTGTQYF. The CDR3 DNA follows: TGTGCCAGCTCACCGGGGACTCAGGGGACGGGGACCCAGTACTTC. The chain employs TRBV18 and TRBJ2-5; D might be TRBD1 or TRBD2, each matching 6 bases. The CDR3 has 15 amino acids. The ends were cut back, 3 bases at V and 7 bases at J, with 18 bases in the middle. Germline values: CDR1 KGHSH, CDR2 LQKENI.

V and J are TRBV5-4 and TRBJ1-1; 9 bases are a match to TRBD1. The V segment lost 4 bases and the J segment 6 bases; nucleotides outside the gene matches: 7. This CDR3 has 14 residues. CDR1 SGHNT and CDR2 YYREEE come from the germline V gene (reference sequence). CDR3 in DNA: TGTGCCAGCAGCCGGACAGGGGATGGGGCTGAAGCTTTCTTT. It codes for CASSRTGDGAEAFF.

This chain connects TRBV19 to TRBJ1-1; D is uncertain. Trimming pared 4 bases from V and 7 bases from J, leaving 10 bases between. The CDR3 covers 12 residues. CDR1 is LNHDA and CDR2 is SQIVND in the germline V gene (reference sequence). CDR3: CASSTRTYEAFF. The CDR3 nucleotides are TGTGCCAGTAGTACCCGGACTTATGAAGCTTTCTTT.

The chain has TRBV11-2 and TRBJ1-2; D may be TRBD1 (5 bases). This CDR3 comprises 14 residues. Germline loops: CDR1 SGHAT, CDR2 FQNNGV. V was shortened by 3 bases and J by 4 bases, with 12 bases between the two germline ends. CDR3 residues: CASSLGGDLYGYTF. Here the CDR3 DNA reads TGTGCCAGCAGCTTGGGGGGAGATCTCTATGGCTACACCTTC.

The genes are TRBV11-2 and TRBJ2-1; no clear D. Germline V gives CDR1 SGHAT, CDR2 FQNNGV. The CDR3 is 14 residues long. With 1 base removed from V and 4 bases from J, the gap between germline ends came to 8 bases. CDR3 DNA sequence: TGTGCCAGCAGCTTAGCGGGCCGTTACAATGAGCAGTTCTTC. Its translation: CASSLAGRYNEQFF.

The chain employs TRBV28 and TRBJ1-5; tentative D call: TRBD1 (5 bases). V gave up 6 bases and J gave up 3 bases, with 15 bases separating them. The CDR3 sequence is 15 residues long. Germline assignment: CDR1 MDHEN and CDR2 SYDVKM. CDR3 amino acids: CASSRSGQPNQPQHF. The CDR3 nucleotides are TGTGCCAGCAGCCGCTCAGGGCAGCCCAATCAGCCCCAGCATTTT. The variable domain in full, completed from reference TRBV28 and TRBJ1-5, reads DVKVTQSSRYLVKRTGEKVFLECVQDMDHENMFWYRQDPGLGLRLIYFSYDVKMKEKGDIPEGYSVSREKKERFSLILESASTNQTSMYLCASSRSGQPNQPQHFGDGTRLSIL.

The rearrangement joins TRBV9 to TRBJ1-3; possibly TRBD1 for D (5 bases). V lost 0 bases and J lost 0, with 13 bases in between. This CDR3 is built from 17 residues. CDR1 and CDR2 from the germline V gene are SGDLS and YYNGEE. The CDR3 loop is CASSVDLGLSSGNTIYF. DNA for the CDR3: TGTGCCAGCAGCGTAGATCTGGGGCTAAGCTCTGGAAACACCATATATTTT.